This passage covers 3 T cell receptor beta chains from one sample sequenced in a study of OX40 agonist ivuxolimab in advanced cancers. TCRdb's copy holds only in-frame clones and misses some; the assay was immunoSEQ multiplex PCR. The sample shows fewer than 75,000 clones, roughly nine tenths of them seen only once. The material was CD4+ or CD8+ T cells sorted from blood, obtained in a trial of the OX40 agonist ivuxolimab. All receptors derive from an adult with an advanced solid tumor such as melanoma, head and neck, liver or kidney cancer.

A single count supports this clone. This chain uses TRBV6-6 with TRBJ2-3; D is possibly TRBD2 (6 bases). The CDR3 has 13 amino acids. Per germline, CDR1 MNHNY and CDR2 SVGAGI (reference sequence). V gave up 2 bases and J gave up 9 bases, with 12 bases separating them. The CDR3 bases are TGTGCCAGCAGTTACGGGACTTCGCAAACGCAGTATTTT. Protein: CASSYGTSQTQYF.

The chain recombines TRBV28 with TRBJ1-5, with D perhaps matching TRBD1 (6 bases). Germline values: CDR1 MDHEN, CDR2 SYDVKM. Trimming left V 6 bases short and J 6 bases short, with 21 bases between. The CDR3 consists of 16 residues. The CDR3 loop is CASSSGGGAFSQPQHF. For the CDR3, the DNA is TGTGCCAGCAGCTCAGGAGGGGGGGCCTTTAGTCAGCCCCAGCATTTT.

The V gene is TRBV6-1, the J gene TRBJ2-3, with TRBD1 identical over 12 bases. The CDR3 consists of 15 residues. V shed 6 bases and J 6 bases; nucleotides not matched to a gene: 7. Germline lookup yields CDR1 MNHNS and CDR2 SASEGT. CDR3 amino acids: CASRFRDRGLDTQYF. The CDR3 region has the DNA TGTGCCAGCAGATTCCGGGACAGGGGGCTTGATACGCAGTATTTT.